These 5 T cell receptor beta chains were all obtained from the same sample, sequenced in a study of blood T cells in healthy people across ages. A second PCR, run for about 6 to 12 cycles, used a sample-barcoded 5' primer plus a J-beta primer mix. TCRdb fed the 5' RACE reads into MiXCR, producing one record per CDR3 protein. The table records over a million distinct CDR3 sequences, approximately 40% of them present only once. Sequences were obtained from blood. Source of these receptors: a woman between 18 and 30 years old in good health.

Comments on this clonotype: A clone one base away is much larger, so this may be a read error. This rearrangement joins TRBV6-5 to TRBJ2-7; D gene unclear. This CDR3 is built from 13 residues. The germline V gene has CDR1 MNHEY and CDR2 SVGAGI. V lost 1 base, J lost 2 bases, and 6 bases lay in between. DNA of the CDR3: TGTGCCAGCAGTTACTTGGCCCCCTACGAGCAGTACTTC. It specifies CASSYLAPYEQYF.

The chain carries TRBV10-3 and TRBJ1-4; 7 nucleotides match TRBD1. Trimming cost V 4 bases and J 1 base; bases outside gene matches: 3. The CDR3 has 15 amino acids. Germline CDR1 ENHRY, CDR2 SYGVKD. CDR3 in amino acids: CAISGQGVTNEKLFF. The CDR3 region has the DNA TGTGCCATCAGTGGCCAGGGGGTAACTAATGAAAAACTGTTTTTT.

In its sample, this clonotype was seen a few times. The J gene is TRBJ2-7, the V gene TRBV14; 8 bases map to TRBD1. The CDR3 contains 15 residues. V shed 4 bases and J 12 bases; nucleotides not matched to a gene: 17. Germline V lookup: CDR1 SGHDN, CDR2 FVKESK. In nucleotides, the CDR3 is TGTGCCAGCAGCCTCTCAGGCGGGACAGGAGAAATCTTGTACTTC. This sequence encodes CASSLSGGTGEILYF.

This clonotype was observed many times. The chain couples TRBV5-8 to TRBJ1-1; unclear D gene. Germline lookup yields CDR1 SGHTS and CDR2 YDEGEE. This CDR3 region has 14 residues. The V and J ends lost 4 bases and 1 base respectively, with 11 bases between them. CDR3 in DNA: TGTGCCAGCAGCCGGGGAGATGGGAACACTGAAGCTTTCTTT. This translates into CASSRGDGNTEAFF.

This chain links TRBV10-3 with TRBJ2-5, with 12 bases aligning to TRBD2. This CDR3 comprises 13 residues. The V and J ends lost 6 bases and 4 bases, in that order; junction bases with no gene match: 0. CDR1 ENHRY and CDR2 SYGVKD come from the germline V gene. The CDR3 protein is CAIRLAGGETQYF. CDR3 nucleotides: TGTGCCATCAGACTAGCGGGGGGAGAGACCCAGTACTTC.